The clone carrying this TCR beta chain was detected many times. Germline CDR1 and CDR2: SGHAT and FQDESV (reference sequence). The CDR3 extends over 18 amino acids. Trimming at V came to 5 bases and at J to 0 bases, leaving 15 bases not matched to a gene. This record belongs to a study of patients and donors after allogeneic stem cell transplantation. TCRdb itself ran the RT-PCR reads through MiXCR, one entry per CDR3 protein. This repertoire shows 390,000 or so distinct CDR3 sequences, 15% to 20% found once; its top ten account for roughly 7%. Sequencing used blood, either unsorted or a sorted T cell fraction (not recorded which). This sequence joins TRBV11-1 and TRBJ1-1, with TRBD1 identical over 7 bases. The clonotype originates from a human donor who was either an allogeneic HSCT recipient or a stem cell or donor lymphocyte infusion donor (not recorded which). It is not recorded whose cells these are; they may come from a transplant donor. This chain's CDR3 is CASSAGTVLRFMNTEAFF. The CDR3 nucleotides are TGTGCCAGCAGCGCGGGGACAGTTCTCCGATTCATGAACACTGAAGCTTTCTTT.